One T cell receptor beta chain is described in this entry. This sample is drawn from a study of shared clonotypes between healthy human individuals. CDR1 and CDR2 from the germline V gene are SEHNR and FQNEAQ (reference sequence). V lost 2 bases, J lost 5 bases, and 9 bases lay in between. There are 13 residues in the CDR3. Generated by immunoSEQ multiplex PCR, the TCRdb table keeps only in-frame clones and is missing some. The sample has about 2.3 million clones, under 95% seen once; the top ten hold 0.3% to 0.4%. The rearrangement links TRBV7-9 to TRBJ1-1; D remains unclear. Sequencing input: naive CD4+ T cells from PBMCs. Subset meaning: CD45RA+ positively selected. The origin of this receptor is a man younger than 30 in good health. Some clones in this sample may be carry-over from other donors' samples. CDR3: CASSLLVATEAFF. The DNA of the CDR3 is TGTGCCAGCAGCTTACTCGTTGCGACTGAAGCTTTCTTT.